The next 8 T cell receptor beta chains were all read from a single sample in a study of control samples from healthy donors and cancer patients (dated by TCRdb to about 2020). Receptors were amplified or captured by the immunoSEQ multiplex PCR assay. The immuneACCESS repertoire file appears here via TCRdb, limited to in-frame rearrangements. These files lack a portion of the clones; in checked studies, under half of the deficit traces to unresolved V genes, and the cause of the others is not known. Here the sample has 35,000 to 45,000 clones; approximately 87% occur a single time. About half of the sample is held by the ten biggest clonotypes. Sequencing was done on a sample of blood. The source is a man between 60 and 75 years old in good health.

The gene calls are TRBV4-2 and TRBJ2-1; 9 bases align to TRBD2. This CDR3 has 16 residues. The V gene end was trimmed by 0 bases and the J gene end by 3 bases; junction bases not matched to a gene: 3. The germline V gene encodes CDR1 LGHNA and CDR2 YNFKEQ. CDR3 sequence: CASSQDLAGNYNEQFF. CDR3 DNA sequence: TGTGCCAGCAGCCAAGACCTAGCGGGGAACTACAATGAGCAGTTCTTC.

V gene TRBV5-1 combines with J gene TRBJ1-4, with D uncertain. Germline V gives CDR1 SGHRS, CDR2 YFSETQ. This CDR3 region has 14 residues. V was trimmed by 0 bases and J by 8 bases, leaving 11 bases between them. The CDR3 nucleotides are TGCGCCAGCAGCTTGGACGTTTCCGCGGAAAAACTGTTTTTT. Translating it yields CASSLDVSAEKLFF.

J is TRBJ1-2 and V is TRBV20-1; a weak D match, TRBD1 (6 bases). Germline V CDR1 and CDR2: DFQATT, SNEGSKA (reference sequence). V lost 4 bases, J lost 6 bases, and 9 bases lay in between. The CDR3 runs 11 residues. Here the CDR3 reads CSAKGDHGYTF. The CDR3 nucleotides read TGCAGTGCTAAGGGGGACCATGGCTACACCTTC.

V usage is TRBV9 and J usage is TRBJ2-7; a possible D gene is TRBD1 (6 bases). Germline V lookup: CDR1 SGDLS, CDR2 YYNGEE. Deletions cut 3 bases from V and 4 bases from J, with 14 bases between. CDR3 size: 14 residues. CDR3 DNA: TGTGCCAGCAGCGCTACTGGACAGAATTACGAGCAGTACTTC. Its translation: CASSATGQNYEQYF. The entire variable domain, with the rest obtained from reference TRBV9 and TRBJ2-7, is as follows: DSGVTQTPKHLITATGQRVTLRCSPRSGDLSVYWYQQSLDQGLQFLIQYYNGEERAKGNILERFSAQQFPDLHSELNLSSLELGDSALYFCASSATGQNYEQYFGPGTRLTVT.

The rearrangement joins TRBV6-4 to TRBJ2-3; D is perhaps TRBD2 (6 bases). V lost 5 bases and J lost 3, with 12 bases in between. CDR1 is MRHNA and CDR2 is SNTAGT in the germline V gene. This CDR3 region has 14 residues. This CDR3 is CASSPDGSTDTQYF. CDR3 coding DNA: TGTGCCAGCAGTCCGGACGGGAGTACAGATACGCAGTATTTT.

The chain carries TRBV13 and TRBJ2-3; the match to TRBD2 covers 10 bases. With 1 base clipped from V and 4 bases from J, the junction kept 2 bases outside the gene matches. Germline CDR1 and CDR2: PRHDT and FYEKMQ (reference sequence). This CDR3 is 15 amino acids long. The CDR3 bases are TGTGCCAGCAGCTTAGAAGCGGGGGGGCCAGATACGCAGTATTTT. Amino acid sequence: CASSLEAGGPDTQYF.

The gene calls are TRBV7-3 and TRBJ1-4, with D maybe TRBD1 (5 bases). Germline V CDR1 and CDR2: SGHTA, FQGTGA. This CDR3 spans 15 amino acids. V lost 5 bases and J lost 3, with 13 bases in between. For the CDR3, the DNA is TGTGCCAGCAGCGCCCGACAGTCACCTAATGAAAAACTGTTTTTT. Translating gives CASSARQSPNEKLFF. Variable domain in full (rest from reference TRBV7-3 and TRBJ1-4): GAGVSQTPSNKVTEKGKYVELRCDPISGHTALYWYRQSLGQGPEFLIYFQGTGAADDSGLPNDRFFAVRPEGSVSTLKIQRTERGDSAVYLCASSARQSPNEKLFFGSGTQLSVL.

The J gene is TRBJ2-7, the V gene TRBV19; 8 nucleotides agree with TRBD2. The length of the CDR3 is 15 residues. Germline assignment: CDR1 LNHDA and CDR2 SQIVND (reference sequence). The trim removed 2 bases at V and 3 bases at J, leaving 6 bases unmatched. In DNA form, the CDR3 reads TGTGCCAGTAGTATACAGGCGGGAGGACGCTACGAGCAGTACTTC. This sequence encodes CASSIQAGGRYEQYF.